The 10 T cell receptor beta chains below were found in one sample sequenced in a study of blood T cell repertoires in COVID-19. TCRdb's copy holds only in-frame clones and misses some; the assay was immunoSEQ multiplex PCR. The repertoire includes 30,000 or so clones, roughly nine tenths of them detected once, and less than 7% sits in the top ten. Sequencing used peripheral blood. The origin of the receptors is a human donor in a cohort sampled during active COVID-19.

This sequence joins TRBV6-5 and TRBJ1-2, with TRBD1 identical over 10 bases. This CDR3 spans 15 amino acids. Germline CDR1 reads MNHEY; CDR2 reads SVGAGI. V shed 6 bases, J shed 5 bases, and the junction held 9 bases outside the gene matches. This CDR3 reads CASRKTGTGVYGYTF. In nucleotides, the CDR3 is TGTGCCAGCAGGAAAACCGGGACAGGGGTATATGGCTACACCTTC.

V and J are TRBV9 and TRBJ1-6; unclear D gene. CDR1 and CDR2 (germline): SGDLS, YYNGEE. The CDR3 runs 14 residues. V was trimmed by 0 bases and J by 7 bases, leaving 8 bases between them. Here the CDR3 reads CASSVGPSNSPLHF. The CDR3 coding sequence is TGTGCCAGCAGCGTAGGTCCGAGCAATTCACCCCTCCACTTT.

This clone was detected only once. The V call is TRBV30, the J call TRBJ2-2; weak D call: TRBD1 (5 bases). V was pared by 3 bases and J by 5 bases, with 10 bases between. Germline CDR1 GTSNPN, CDR2 SVGIG (reference sequence). CDR3 length: 13 amino acids. This CDR3 reads CAWRPQGTGELFF. The CDR3, as DNA: TGTGCCTGGAGGCCTCAGGGTACCGGGGAGCTGTTTTTT.

This rearrangement joins TRBV11-2 to TRBJ1-2; unclear D gene. Trimming pared 0 bases from V and 3 bases from J, leaving 17 bases between. From germline, CDR1 is SGHAT and CDR2 FQNNGV. The CDR3 covers 17 residues. This chain's CDR3 is CASSLDHPGPGDYGYTF. The CDR3 coding sequence is TGTGCCAGCAGCTTAGATCATCCCGGACCCGGGGACTATGGCTACACCTTC.

Only a few counts were recorded for this clone. J is TRBJ2-2 and V is TRBV5-1; 7 bases line up with TRBD1. The germline V gene has CDR1 SGHRS and CDR2 YFSETQ. The CDR3 has 14 residues. V lost 7 bases and J lost 5; bases outside the gene matches: 8. The CDR3 sequence is CASRAQGETGELFF. The CDR3 nucleotides read TGCGCCAGCCGAGCCCAGGGGGAAACCGGGGAGCTGTTTTTT.

The chain uses TRBV3-1 (or the pseudogene TRBV3-2) and TRBJ2-3; D remains unclear. The CDR3 contains 15 residues. Trimming removed 1 base from V and 6 bases from J, with 14 bases in between. Germline CDR1 reads LGHDT; CDR2 reads YNNKEL (reference sequence). For the CDR3, the DNA is TGTGCCAGCAGCCAAGTGGCTAGTGGATGGGATACGCAGTATTTT. It yields the protein CASSQVASGWDTQYF.

The gene calls are TRBV28 and TRBJ1-6; no clear D. Germline V lookup: CDR1 MDHEN, CDR2 SYDVKM. Trimming left V 5 bases short and J 6 bases short, with 20 bases between. The CDR3 contains 17 residues. This chain's CDR3 is CASSPHLSTASNSPLHF. In DNA form, the CDR3 reads TGTGCCAGCAGTCCACACCTTTCGACGGCTAGTAATTCACCCCTCCACTTT.

This clone was recorded a few times. This chain uses TRBV7-8 with TRBJ1-3, with 7 bases identical to TRBD1. Germline V gene data show CDR1 as SGHVS and CDR2 as FQNEAQ. V was clipped by 5 bases and J by 2 bases; unmatched bases: 9. The CDR3 covers 16 residues. CDR3 nucleotide sequence: TGTGCCAGCAGCCGCATTCTCAGGGGGACTGGAAACACCATATATTTT. Its protein is CASSRILRGTGNTIYF. Drawing the rest from reference TRBV7-8 and TRBJ1-3, the complete variable domain is GAGVSQSPRYKVAKRGQDVALRCDPISGHVSLFWYQQALGQGPEFLTYFQNEAQLDKSGLPSDRFFAERPEGSVSTLKIQRTQQEDSAVYLCASSRILRGTGNTIYFGEGSWLTVV.

The chain carries TRBV19 and TRBJ1-1; 7 nucleotides align to TRBD1. The J segment lost 5 bases and the V segment lost 5 bases, leaving 11 bases of the junction unmatched. The CDR3 length is 15 residues. Germline V gene sequence: CDR1 LNHDA, CDR2 SQIVND (reference sequence). The CDR3: CASSPQGTSWTEAFF. CDR3 DNA sequence: TGTGCCAGTAGTCCACAGGGGACCTCTTGGACTGAAGCTTTCTTT.

The chain has TRBV10-3 and TRBJ1-1; 9 positions agree with TRBD1. After removal of 9 bases from V and 1 base from J, the junction contained 6 bases not matched to a gene. This CDR3 comprises 14 residues. Germline lookup yields CDR1 ENHRY and CDR2 SYGVKD. CDR3 bases: TGTGCCATAAGGACAGGGGAAGCGAACACTGAAGCTTTCTTT. Translation gives CAIRTGEANTEAFF.